This is a list of T cell receptor beta chains from one sample in a study of siplizumab effects on memory and regulatory T cells. Sequenced by immunoSEQ multiplex PCR; TCRdb stores in-frame clones only, minus some. The sample includes some 100,000 clones, approximately 94% seen only once; the top ten take less than 1.5%. Source material: non-Treg CD4+ T cells sorted from blood. The source is a human donor in good health. Each CDR3 is given with its conserved first and last residue.

j_call v_call cdr3_aa
TRBJ2-2 TRBV6-6 CASRRDFQNTGELFF
TRBJ2-6 TRBV28 CASTTVGQVFSGANVLTF
TRBJ1-1 TRBV2 CASGKNIMNTEAFF
TRBJ2-5 TRBV29-1 CSIRGETQYF
TRBJ2-1 TRBV28 CASRNQPPGLPLNEQFF
TRBJ2-7 TRBV7-9 CASSLGEGRSYEQYF
TRBJ2-3 TRBV7-7 CASSLDSGSTDTQYF
TRBJ1-2 TRBV5-6 CASSSGIYGYTF
TRBJ2-7 TRBV4-1 CASSQPGTGYTEQYF
TRBJ2-7 TRBV18 CASSPPGHKGEQYF
TRBJ2-4 TRBV6-6 CASSYLGGLAKNIQYF
TRBJ2-3 TRBV7-6 CASSYHPDTQYF
TRBJ2-2 TRBV7-3 CASSLTTLAVSGELFF
TRBJ1-3 TRBV18 CASSPQGSGNTIYF
TRBJ2-1 TRBV27 CASSFGLAGHVYEQFF
TRBJ2-2 TRBV11-2 CASSPYAADTGELFF
TRBJ1-5 TRBV19 CASSPGRLQPQHF
TRBJ2-6 TRBV6-1 CASSEYGQLTGSGANVLTF
TRBJ2-7 TRBV7-6 CASSLVGEGTLRGEQYF
TRBJ1-6 TRBV4-1 CASSQDFGVRVNSPLHF
TRBJ2-5 TRBV7-8 CASSPESRGQGTQYF
TRBJ2-7 TRBV19 CASSIGHRPSYEQYF
TRBJ2-4 TRBV11-2 CASSLVREEDIQYF
TRBJ2-7 TRBV6-1 CASSDLSMGISYEQYF
TRBJ1-1 TRBV6-1 CASSEIAEAFF
TRBJ1-5 TRBV19 CASSTGAGNQPQHF
TRBJ2-7 TRBV9 CASSVEGLSYEQYF
TRBJ1-2 TRBV19 CASSTQNYGYTF
TRBJ2-1 TRBV27 CASSYRGGRADEQFF
TRBJ2-7 TRBV19 CASSIQGTYEQYF
TRBJ2-6 TRBV2 CASSDRGAGANVLTF
TRBJ1-2 TRBV9 CASSLQGNNYGYTF
TRBJ2-7 TRBV10-2 CASSDGGKRYEQYF
TRBJ2-2 TRBV7-9 CASSFVPGELFF
TRBJ2-5 TRBV2 CASSEVIGDQETQYF